This T cell receptor (beta chain) originates from a study of response to subunit inactivated influenza vaccine. Study-level findings and limits: Every seasonal influenza vaccination brings in few new T cells, the authors suggested.

Details on this clonotype: As yet, its antigen is unknown.

TCRdb reprocessed the RT-PCR reads via MiXCR and lists one record per CDR3 protein. The table shows approximately 680,000 distinct CDR3 sequences, with about a sixth occurring only once. Between the trimmed V and J ends, which lost 0 bases and 6 bases, there was a span of 9 bases. The CDR3 length is 13 residues. Germline V gene sequence: CDR1 LNHNV, CDR2 YYDKDF (reference sequence). V gene TRBV15 combines with J gene TRBJ2-7, with TRBD2 as a possible D gene (6 bases). The sequencing here drew on PBMCs from blood, taken 11 to 12 days after vaccination. This TCR was recovered from a man aged 45-60 years who received an inactivated influenza vaccine. The CDR3 reads CATSRDGAGEQYF. CDR3 DNA sequence: TGTGCCACCAGCAGAGATGGAGCGGGCGAGCAGTACTTC.